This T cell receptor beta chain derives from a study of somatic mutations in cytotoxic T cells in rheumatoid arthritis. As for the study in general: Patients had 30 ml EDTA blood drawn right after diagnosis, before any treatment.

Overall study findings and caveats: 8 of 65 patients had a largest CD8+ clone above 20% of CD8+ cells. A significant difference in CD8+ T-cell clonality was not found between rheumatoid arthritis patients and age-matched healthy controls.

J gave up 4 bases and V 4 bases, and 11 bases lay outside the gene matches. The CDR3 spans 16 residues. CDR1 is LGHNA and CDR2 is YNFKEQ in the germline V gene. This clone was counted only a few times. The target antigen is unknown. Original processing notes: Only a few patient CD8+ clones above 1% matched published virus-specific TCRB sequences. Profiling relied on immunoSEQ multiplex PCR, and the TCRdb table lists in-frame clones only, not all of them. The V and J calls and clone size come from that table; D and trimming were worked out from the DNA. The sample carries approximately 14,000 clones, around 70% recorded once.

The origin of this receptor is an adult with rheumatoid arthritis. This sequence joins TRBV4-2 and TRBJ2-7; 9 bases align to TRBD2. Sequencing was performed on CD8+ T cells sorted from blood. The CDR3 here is CASSPEVDSGGYEQYF. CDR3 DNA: TGTGCCAGCAGCCCCGAGGTTGATAGCGGGGGTTACGAGCAGTACTTC.